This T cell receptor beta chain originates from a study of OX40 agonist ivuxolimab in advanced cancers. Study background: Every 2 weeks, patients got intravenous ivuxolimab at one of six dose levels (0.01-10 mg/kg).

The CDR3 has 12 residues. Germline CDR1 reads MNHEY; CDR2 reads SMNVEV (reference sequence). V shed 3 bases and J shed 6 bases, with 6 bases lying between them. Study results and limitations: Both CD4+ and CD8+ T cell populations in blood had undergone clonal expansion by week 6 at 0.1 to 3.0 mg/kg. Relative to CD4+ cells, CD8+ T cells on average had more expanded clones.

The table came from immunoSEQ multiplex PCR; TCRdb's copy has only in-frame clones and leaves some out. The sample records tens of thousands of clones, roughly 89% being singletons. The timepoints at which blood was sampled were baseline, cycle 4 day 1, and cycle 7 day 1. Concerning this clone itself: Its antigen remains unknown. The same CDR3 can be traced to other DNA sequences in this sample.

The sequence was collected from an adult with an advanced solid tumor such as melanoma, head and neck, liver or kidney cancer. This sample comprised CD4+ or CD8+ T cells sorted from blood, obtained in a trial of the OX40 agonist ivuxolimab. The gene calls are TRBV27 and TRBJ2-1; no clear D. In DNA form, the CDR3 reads TGTGCCAGCAGTTTGTTCGGCAATGAGCAGTTCTTC. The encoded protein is CASSLFGNEQFF.